The T cell receptor beta chain under discussion was sequenced for a study of human T cells and chemical hapten exposure. MiXCR, run by TCRdb on the 5' RACE reads, gives a single entry per CDR3 protein. Among about 140,000 distinct CDR3 sequences, 4.1% were seen once, and the ten largest hold over 1.3%. Total RNA was isolated from whole blood that had not been fractionated. V lost 4 bases and J lost 6, with 15 bases in between. Germline CDR1 reads SQVTM; CDR2 reads ANQGSEA. The CDR3 covers 13 residues. This TCR came from a female donor in good health. This chain uses TRBV29-1 with TRBJ2-5; TRBD1 is a possible D gene (5 bases). The CDR3 DNA is TGCAGCGTTGGGGCAGGGTTCCTCCAGACCCAGTACTTC. Encoded protein: CSVGAGFLQTQYF.